A single sample is the source of the 6 T cell receptor beta chains below, sequenced in a study of T-cell reconstitution after alpha-beta-depleted transplantation in children. Construction of the TCRbeta library involved unique molecular identifiers. TCRdb re-derived calls from the PCR reads in MiXCR, one entry per CDR3 protein. The sample contains hundreds of thousands of distinct CDR3 sequences, roughly a tenth of which appear only once. The source was PBMCs from the stem cell graft donor, collected from the stem cell graft. These TCRs come from a human donor who donated a stem cell graft to a child with acute myeloid leukemia.

The chain recombines TRBV20-1 with TRBJ2-5; 10 nucleotides line up with TRBD2. There are 16 residues in the CDR3. The germline V gene has CDR1 DFQATT and CDR2 SNEGSKA (reference sequence). With V trimmed by 6 bases and J by 4 bases, 14 bases remained unmatched. CDR3 region: CSASPLLGLAVETQYF. The CDR3, as DNA: TGCAGTGCATCCCCTCTCCTCGGACTAGCGGTAGAGACCCAGTACTTC.

The sample holds many counts of this clonotype. The rearrangement uses TRBV12-3 or TRBV12-4 and TRBJ2-7, with D unresolved. The CDR3 runs to 13 residues. Trimming took 2 bases from V and 3 from J, leaving 8 bases between them. The CDR3 protein is CASSLNQLYEQYF. The CDR3 DNA sequence: TGTGCCAGCAGTTTAAACCAACTCTACGAGCAGTACTTC.

The V and J genes are TRBV6-2 or TRBV6-3 and TRBJ2-7; 15 bases align to TRBD2. This CDR3 comprises 18 residues. Germline V gene data show CDR1 as MNHEY and CDR2 as SVGEGT. V lost 8 bases to trimming and J lost 2 bases; unmatched junction nucleotides: 13. The CDR3 DNA sequence: TGTGCCAGCGGACCTCCGGGACTAGCGGGAGGTTGGGCCTACGAGCAGTACTTC. Protein: CASGPPGLAGGWAYEQYF.

This clonotype was counted ten times or more. Here the CDR3 DNA reads TGTGCCAGCAGCTTCAGTACCACCGGGGAGCTGTTTTTT. Protein product: CASSFSTTGELFF. V and J are TRBV7-2 and TRBJ2-2; D gene unclear. The CDR3 consists of 13 residues. Germline CDR1 SGHTA, CDR2 FQGNSA. Trimming stripped 3 bases from V and 4 bases from J, with 6 bases between. Together with reference TRBV7-2 and TRBJ2-2, the CDR3 gives the full variable domain: GAGVSQSPSNKVTEKGKDVELRCDPISGHTALYWYRQSLGQGLEFLIYFQGNSAPDKSGLPSDRFSAERTGGSVSTLTIQRTQQEDSAVYLCASSFSTTGELFFGEGSRLTVL.

This chain uses TRBV7-2 with TRBJ2-7; TRBD1 agrees at 9 bases. V lost 5 bases to trimming and J lost 0 bases; unmatched junction nucleotides: 5. CDR3 size: 15 residues. Germline V gene data show CDR1 as SGHTA and CDR2 as FQGNSA. CDR3: CASSLEDRGSYEQYF. In nucleotides, the CDR3 is TGTGCCAGCAGCCTAGAGGACAGGGGCTCCTACGAGCAGTACTTC.

V is TRBV6-5 and J is TRBJ2-7; 8 bases agree with TRBD1. Germline loops: CDR1 MNHEY, CDR2 SVGAGI. Losses at the gene ends were 0 bases for V and 3 bases for J; bases not matched to a gene: 7. This CDR3 has 16 amino acids. This CDR3 is CASSYSGGQGYYEQYF. Written as DNA, the CDR3 is TGTGCCAGCAGTTACTCGGGAGGACAGGGTTACTACGAGCAGTACTTC.